The 27 T cell receptor beta chains given below trace back to one sample, sequenced in a study of T cells in Graves' hyperthyroidism and ophthalmopathy. Researchers amplified the TCR beta CDR3 regions from RNA transcripts. Initially, a first-round RT-PCR of the TCR CDR3 employed the HTBI primer set. In TCRdb, the multiplex PCR reads were re-called with MiXCR into one record per CDR3 protein. The sample lists over 250,000 distinct CDR3 sequences; roughly an eighth were seen once. The sequencing input was blood. These receptors were obtained from a woman aged 40 to 50 with Graves' ophthalmopathy.

This clonotype was seen at least ten times. This rearrangement joins TRBV6-5 to TRBJ1-4, with D unclear. V was cut by 0 bases and J by 2 bases, with 7 bases left in between. Germline V gives CDR1 MNHEY, CDR2 SVGAGI. The CDR3 has 15 amino acids. The CDR3 reads CASSYSTPTNEKLFF. The CDR3 coding sequence is TGTGCCAGCAGTTACTCGACCCCTACTAATGAAAAACTGTTTTTT.

The CDR3 region is CSAREDGWQKYTEAFF. Here the CDR3 DNA reads TGCAGTGCTAGAGAAGATGGTTGGCAAAAATACACTGAAGCTTTCTTT. V usage is TRBV20-1 and J usage is TRBJ1-1; D is undetermined. CDR3 length: 16 amino acids. Trimming removed 0 bases from V and 3 bases from J, with 17 bases in between. CDR1 is DFQATT and CDR2 is SNEGSKA in the germline V gene (reference sequence).

This clonotype was counted only a few times. The chain has TRBV5-8 and TRBJ1-3; tentative D call: TRBD1 (5 bases). V was shortened by 0 bases and J by 1 base, with 14 bases between the two germline ends. Germline V gene lookup returns CDR1 SGHTS and CDR2 YDEGEE. CDR3 length equals 17 residues. The CDR3: CASSLGGPFRSGNTIYF. DNA for the CDR3: TGTGCCAGCAGCTTGGGGGGCCCGTTCAGGTCTGGAAACACCATATATTTT.

This clonotype was seen at least ten times. V is TRBV28 and J is TRBJ2-3; D remains unclear. The germline V gene has CDR1 MDHEN and CDR2 SYDVKM. V was pared by 6 bases and J by 7 bases, with 8 bases between. This CDR3 is built from 11 residues. The chain's CDR3 is CASSQSYTQYF. The DNA of the CDR3 is TGTGCCAGCAGCCAATCCTATACGCAGTATTTT. Drawing the rest from reference TRBV28 and TRBJ2-3, the complete variable domain is DVKVTQSSRYLVKRTGEKVFLECVQDMDHENMFWYRQDPGLGLRLIYFSYDVKMKEKGDIPEGYSVSREKKERFSLILESASTNQTSMYLCASSQSYTQYFGPGTRLTVL.

This clonotype showed up just a few times. The CDR3 region has the DNA TGCACCATCCCGGGACTTGACCAAGAGACCCAGTACTTC. Amino acid sequence: CTIPGLDQETQYF. The rearrangement uses TRBV20-1 and TRBJ2-5, with D possibly matching TRBD2 (6 bases). The CDR3 spans 13 residues. The germline CDR1 and CDR2 sequences are DFQATT and SNEGSKA (reference sequence).

About this clonotype itself: Relative to the germline gene, one junction end is altered; a read error may explain this. This chain joins TRBV12-5 and TRBJ1-1, with D unclear. This CDR3 contains 14 residues. Germline V gene lookup returns CDR1 LGHNT and CDR2 FRNRAP. CDR3 residues: CASGLMGRSTGAFF. For the CDR3, the DNA is TGTGCTAGTGGTTTAATGGGTAGGAGCACTGGAGCTTTCTTT.

This clonotype was counted many times. The V and J genes are TRBV16 and TRBJ2-7, with a weak D call TRBD2 (5 bases). Deletions cut 2 bases from V and 1 base from J, with 12 bases between. Per the germline V gene, CDR1 is KGHSY and CDR2 is FQNENV. The CDR3 runs to 15 residues. CDR3 protein: CASSQRAENSYEQYF. DNA for the CDR3: TGTGCCAGCAGCCAACGAGCGGAGAATTCCTACGAGCAGTACTTC.

CDR3 sequence: CASSRDNWNGYTF. The CDR3 coding sequence is TGTGCCAGCAGTAGGGACAATTGGAATGGCTACACCTTC. This chain uses TRBV2 with TRBJ1-2; tentative D call: TRBD1 (6 bases). From germline, CDR1 is SNHLY and CDR2 FYNNEI. The V gene lost 5 bases and the J gene lost 6 bases, with 13 bases spanning the gap. The CDR3 has 13 residues.

This clonotype was recorded at least ten times. V is TRBV19 and J is TRBJ1-1, with TRBD1 matching 7 bases. Germline loops: CDR1 LNHDA, CDR2 SQIVND (reference sequence). With V trimmed by 3 bases and J by 4 bases, 2 bases remained unmatched. The CDR3 is 13 amino acids. CDR3 in DNA: TGTGCCAGTAGTATCGACAGGGTCACTGAAGCTTTCTTT. Translating gives CASSIDRVTEAFF.

In its sample, this clonotype was seen a few times. V and J are TRBV5-6 and TRBJ1-2; TRBD1 matches 8 bases. The ends lost 4 bases at V and 8 bases at J; junction bases unmatched: 7. This CDR3 comprises 13 residues. The germline V gene has CDR1 SGHDT and CDR2 YYEEEE. CDR3 amino acids: CASSGLQGVGYTF. The CDR3 nucleotides read TGTGCCAGCAGCGGACTACAGGGGGTAGGCTACACCTTC. Complete variable domain (other parts from reference TRBV5-6 and TRBJ1-2): DAGVTQSPTHLIKTRGQQVTLRCSPKSGHDTVSWYQQALGQGPQFIFQYYEEEERQRGNFPDRFSGHQFPNYSSELNVNALLLGDSALYLCASSGLQGVGYTFGSGTRLTVV.

This clonotype has a count of ten or more. This sequence joins TRBV6-5 and TRBJ1-1, with D possibly TRBD1 on 5 matching bases. V lost 0 bases and J lost 5, with 10 bases in between. The CDR3 consists of 14 residues. The germline V gene encodes CDR1 MNHEY and CDR2 SVGAGI. The CDR3 here is CASSYSKGATEAFF. The CDR3 DNA is TGTGCCAGCAGTTACTCGAAAGGGGCGACTGAAGCTTTCTTT.

This clonotype was detected ten times or more. The CDR3 sequence is CASSLGLVGGATIYF. CDR3 nucleotides: TGTGCCAGCAGTTTAGGACTTGTGGGGGGGGCCACCATATATTTT. The V gene is TRBV12-3 or TRBV12-4, the J gene TRBJ1-3, with a tentative D call TRBD1 (6 bases). V was shortened by 1 base and J by 9 bases, with 16 bases between the two germline ends. The CDR3 is made up of 15 amino acids.

V usage is TRBV15 and J usage is TRBJ1-3, with no clear D. V was shortened by 0 bases and J by 1 base, with 7 bases between the two germline ends. This CDR3 comprises 15 residues. The V gene's germline CDR1 is LNHNV and CDR2 YYDKDF (reference sequence). CDR3 nucleotide sequence: TGTGCCACCAGCAGAGAGGCGGGGTCTGGAAACACCATATATTTT. Translation: CATSREAGSGNTIYF.

The chain joins TRBV7-9 to TRBJ1-1; D uncertain. V was clipped by 4 bases and J by 8 bases, with 8 bases between them. This CDR3 is 11 amino acids long. The germline gives CDR1 SEHNR, CDR2 FQNEAQ (reference sequence). CDR3 sequence: CASSSRKEAFF. The CDR3 DNA reads as TGTGCCAGCAGCTCACGAAAAGAAGCTTTCTTT.

In this sample, this clonotype turned up many times. The chain uses TRBV11-2 and TRBJ2-3; 10 positions match TRBD2. There are 16 residues in the CDR3. V lost 5 bases and J lost 1; bases outside the gene matches: 6. In germline, CDR1 is SGHAT, CDR2 FQNNGV. The CDR3 DNA is TGTGCCAGCAGCACTGGGACTAGCGTAGGCACAGATACGCAGTATTTT. Its translation: CASSTGTSVGTDTQYF.

This clonotype was seen only a few times. The J gene is TRBJ2-3, the V gene TRBV7-9; perhaps TRBD2 as D (6 bases). Germline-derived CDR1 and CDR2 are SEHNR and FQNEAQ (reference sequence). Trimming cost V 1 base and J 0 bases, with 11 bases left between them. The CDR3 spans 16 residues. CDR3 nucleotide sequence: TGTGCCAGCAGCTTAGGGATAGCGGCTAGCACAGATACGCAGTATTTT. This encodes CASSLGIAASTDTQYF.

Ten or more counts support this clonotype. The chain employs TRBV12-3 or TRBV12-4 and TRBJ1-1; D possibly corresponds to TRBD1 (5 bases). Trimming left V 5 bases short and J 0 bases short, with 16 bases between. The CDR3 loop spans 16 amino acids. CDR3 nucleotides: TGTGCCAGCAGTCCTTGGATCTCCAGGGTGAACACTGAAGCTTTCTTT. Encoded protein: CASSPWISRVNTEAFF.

This clonotype came up many times. J is TRBJ2-7 and V is TRBV28, with D possibly being TRBD2 (6 bases). V lost 5 bases and J lost 3, with 17 bases in between. Looked up from germline, CDR1 is MDHEN and CDR2 is SYDVKM. The length of the CDR3 is 15 residues. CDR3: CASSMTRGNFYEQYF. Here the CDR3 DNA reads TGTGCCAGCAGTATGACTAGAGGGAATTTCTACGAGCAGTACTTC.

The rearrangement links TRBV6-4 to TRBJ1-1; 10 bases line up with TRBD1. Trimming at V came to 3 bases and at J to 7 bases, leaving 8 bases not matched to a gene. Germline assignment: CDR1 MRHNA and CDR2 SNTAGT. The CDR3 loop spans 15 amino acids. The CDR3 bases are TGTGCCAGCAGTGAAAGGACAGGGGGGGAAATTGAAGCTTTCTTT. It yields the protein CASSERTGGEIEAFF.

The table lists this clonotype with many counts. The gene calls are TRBV15 and TRBJ1-3, with D maybe TRBD1 (5 bases). The V gene lost 4 bases and the J gene lost 9 bases, with 19 bases spanning the gap. The CDR3 runs to 15 residues. Germline assignment: CDR1 LNHNV and CDR2 YYDKDF (reference sequence). The CDR3 nucleotides are TGTGCCACCAGCACCGGGACCCGCTCGGTAGGCACCATATATTTT. It is translated as CATSTGTRSVGTIYF.

This clonotype was seen repeatedly, ten times or more. The chain uses TRBV7-8 and TRBJ1-4; 8 bases map to TRBD1. Looked up from germline, CDR1 is SGHVS and CDR2 is FQNEAQ. The CDR3 is made up of 16 amino acids. The J segment lost 0 bases and the V segment lost 1 base, leaving 1 base of the junction unmatched. CDR3 in amino acids: CASSLGTGSTNEKLFF. In DNA form, the CDR3 reads TGTGCCAGCAGCTTAGGGACAGGGTCAACTAATGAAAAACTGTTTTTT.

A few counts support this clonotype. This sequence joins TRBV19 and TRBJ1-2, with a possible D match to TRBD1 (6 bases). Trimming left V 3 bases short and J 7 bases short, with 12 bases between. The V gene's germline CDR1 is LNHDA and CDR2 SQIVND (reference sequence). This CDR3 contains 13 residues. The CDR3 reads CASSIGQIPGYTF. CDR3 DNA: TGTGCCAGTAGTATCGGACAGATCCCTGGCTACACCTTC.

This clonotype appeared a few times. V and J are TRBV15 and TRBJ1-1; no reliable D call. V lost 0 bases, J lost 1 base, and 9 bases lay in between. The CDR3 covers 15 residues. Germline CDR1 reads LNHNV; CDR2 reads YYDKDF (reference sequence). The CDR3 DNA is TGTGCCACCAGCAGAGATAAGGTCCCGAACACTGAAGCTTTCTTT. Amino acid sequence: CATSRDKVPNTEAFF.

The chain links TRBV11-3 to TRBJ2-2; D possibly matches TRBD1 or TRBD2 (5 bases each). The CDR3 runs to 15 residues. Germline assignment: CDR1 SGHNT and CDR2 YENEEA. Trimming removed 5 bases from V and 4 bases from J, with 14 bases in between. CDR3 coding DNA: TGTGCCAGCAGCCGGGCAGCAGGGAGCACCGGGGAGCTGTTTTTT. Its protein product is CASSRAAGSTGELFF.

The chain employs TRBV27 and TRBJ2-3, with 10 bases that match TRBD2. The CDR3 runs to 15 residues. Germline trimming cut 6 bases from V and 4 bases from J; bases unmatched to any gene: 7. Looked up from germline, CDR1 is MNHEY and CDR2 is SMNVEV (reference sequence). CDR3 bases: TGTGCCAGCAGGGAACTAGCGGGAATTTCAGATACGCAGTATTTT. Amino acid sequence: CASRELAGISDTQYF.

This clonotype was picked up many times. The chain uses TRBV10-3 and TRBJ2-3; D is unresolved. Germline-derived CDR1 and CDR2 are ENHRY and SYGVKD. The V end lost 0 bases, the J end lost 5 bases, and 6 bases lay between the germline ends. This CDR3 has 13 residues. The CDR3 bases are TGTGCCATCAGTGAGTCGTTGATAGATACGCAGTATTTT. Translating it yields CAISESLIDTQYF.

In its sample, this clonotype was seen a few times. The gene calls are TRBV6-1 and TRBJ1-5, with unresolved D. Between the trimmed V and J ends, which lost 3 bases and 9 bases, there was a span of 9 bases. The CDR3 extends over 12 amino acids. Per the germline V gene, CDR1 is MNHNS and CDR2 is SASEGT. CDR3 in amino acids: CASSDLSRPQHF. The CDR3 DNA reads as TGTGCCAGCAGTGATCTTAGTCGGCCCCAGCATTTT.